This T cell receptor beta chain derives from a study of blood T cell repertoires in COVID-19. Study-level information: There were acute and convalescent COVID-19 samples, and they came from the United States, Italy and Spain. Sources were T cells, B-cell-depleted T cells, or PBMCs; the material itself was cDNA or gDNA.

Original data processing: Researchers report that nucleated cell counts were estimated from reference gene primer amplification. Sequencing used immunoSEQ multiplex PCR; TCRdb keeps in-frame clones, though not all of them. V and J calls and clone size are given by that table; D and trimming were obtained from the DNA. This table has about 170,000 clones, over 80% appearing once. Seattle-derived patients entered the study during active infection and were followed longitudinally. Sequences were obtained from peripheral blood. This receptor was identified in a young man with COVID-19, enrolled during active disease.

DNA for the CDR3: TGTGCCCATCGGGGCGGGAGCTCCTACAATGAGCAGTTCTTC. It is translated as CAHRGGSSYNEQFF. The V and J genes are TRBV30 and TRBJ2-1; 7 bases line up with TRBD2. The CDR3 contains 14 residues. The junction had 7 bases not matched to a gene; V was cut back by 8 bases and J by 0 bases. The germline gives CDR1 GTSNPN, CDR2 SVGIG (reference sequence).